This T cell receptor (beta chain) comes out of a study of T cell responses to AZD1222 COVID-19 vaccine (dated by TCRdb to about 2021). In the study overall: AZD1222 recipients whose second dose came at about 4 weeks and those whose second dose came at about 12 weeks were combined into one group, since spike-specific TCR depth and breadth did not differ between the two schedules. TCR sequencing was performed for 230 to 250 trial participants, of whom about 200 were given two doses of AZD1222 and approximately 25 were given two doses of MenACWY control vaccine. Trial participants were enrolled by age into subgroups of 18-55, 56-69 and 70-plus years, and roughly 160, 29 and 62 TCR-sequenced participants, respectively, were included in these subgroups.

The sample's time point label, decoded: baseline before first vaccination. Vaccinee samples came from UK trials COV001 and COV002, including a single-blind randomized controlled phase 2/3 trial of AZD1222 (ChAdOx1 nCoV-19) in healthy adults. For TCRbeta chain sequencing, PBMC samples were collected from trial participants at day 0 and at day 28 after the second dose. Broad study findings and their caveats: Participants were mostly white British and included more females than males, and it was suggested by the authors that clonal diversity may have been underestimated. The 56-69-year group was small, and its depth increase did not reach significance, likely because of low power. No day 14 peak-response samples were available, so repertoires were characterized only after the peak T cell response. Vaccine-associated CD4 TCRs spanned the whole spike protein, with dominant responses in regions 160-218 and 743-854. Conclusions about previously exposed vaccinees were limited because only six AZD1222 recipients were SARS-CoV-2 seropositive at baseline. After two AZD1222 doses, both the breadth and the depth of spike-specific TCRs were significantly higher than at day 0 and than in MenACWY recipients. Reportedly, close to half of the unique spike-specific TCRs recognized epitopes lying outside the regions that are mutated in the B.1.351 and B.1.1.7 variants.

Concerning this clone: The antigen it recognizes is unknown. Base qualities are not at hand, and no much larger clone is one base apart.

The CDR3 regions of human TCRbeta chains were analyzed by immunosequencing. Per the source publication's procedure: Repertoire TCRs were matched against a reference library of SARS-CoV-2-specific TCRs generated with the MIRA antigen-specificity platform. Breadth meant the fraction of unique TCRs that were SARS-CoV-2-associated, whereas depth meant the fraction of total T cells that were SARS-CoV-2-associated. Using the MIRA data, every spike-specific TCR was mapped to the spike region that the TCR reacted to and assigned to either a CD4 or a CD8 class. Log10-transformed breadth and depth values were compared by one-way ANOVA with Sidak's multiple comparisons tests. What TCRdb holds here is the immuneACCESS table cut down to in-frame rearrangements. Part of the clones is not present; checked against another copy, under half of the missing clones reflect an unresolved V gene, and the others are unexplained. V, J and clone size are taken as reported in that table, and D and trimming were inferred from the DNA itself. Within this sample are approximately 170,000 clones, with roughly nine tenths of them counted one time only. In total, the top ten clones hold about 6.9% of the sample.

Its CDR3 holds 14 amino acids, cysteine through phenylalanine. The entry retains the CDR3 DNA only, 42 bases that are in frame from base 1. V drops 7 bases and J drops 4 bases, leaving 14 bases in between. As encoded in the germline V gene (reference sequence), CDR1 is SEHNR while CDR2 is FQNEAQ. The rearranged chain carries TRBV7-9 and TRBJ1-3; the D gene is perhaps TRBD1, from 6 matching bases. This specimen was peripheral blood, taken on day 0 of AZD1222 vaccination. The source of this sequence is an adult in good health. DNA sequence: TGTGCCAGCAACGTGGACAGTTCCGGAAACACCATATATTTT. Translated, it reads CASNVDSSGNTIYF. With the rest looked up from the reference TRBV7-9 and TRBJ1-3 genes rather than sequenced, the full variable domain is DTGVSQNPRHKITKRGQNVTFRCDPISEHNRLYWYRQTLGQGPEFLTYFQNEAQLEKSRLLSDRFSAERPKGSFSTLEIQRTEQGDSAMYLCASNVDSSGNTIYFGEGSWLTVV.